The clone carrying this T cell receptor (beta chain) turned up a few times. Its antigen is not known. The data derive from a study of identical twins. Findings of the study overall: Weaker excess sharing between twins was seen in beta out-of-frame sequences. Zero-insertion analyses might be partly confounded by invariant T cells like MAIT and iNKT.

Germline V lookup: CDR1 LNHNV, CDR2 YYDKDF (reference sequence). The CDR3 totals 15 residues. V dropped 1 base and J dropped 1 base, with 8 bases sitting between them. The authors used template switching to add a universal primer site and gave cDNA unique molecular identifiers. TCRdb re-derived calls from the 5' RACE reads in MiXCR, one entry per CDR3 protein. The sample lists approximately 670,000 distinct CDR3 sequences, approximately 6.1% seen once, with around 1.7% in the top ten. This clonotype originated in a young man in good health. V is TRBV15 and J is TRBJ1-5; no firm D call. Sequenced: naive T cells sorted from blood. CDR3: CATSRASGSNQPQHF. The CDR3 DNA is TGTGCCACCAGCAGAGCATCTGGCAGCAATCAGCCCCAGCATTTT.